A selection of T cell receptor beta chains follows, all from one sample in a study of blood T cells in healthy people across ages. MiXCR, applied by TCRdb to the 5' RACE reads, yields one record per CDR3 protein. The profile shows fewer than 700,000 distinct CDR3 sequences, around 43% of them singletons. The material sequenced was blood. These receptors were taken from a man older than 75 in good health. The CDR3 runs from the conserved cysteine through the conserved F or W. D genes are given only for firm matches. The size field is filled for only some rows; it gives once, few, many or a size class.

>-|few|TRBJ2-7|TRBV3-1
TGTGCCAGCAGACTAGGGTCCAACTACGAGCAGTACTTC
CASRLGSNYEQYF
>-|-|TRBJ2-7|TRBV7-2
TGTGCCAGCAGCGGTCCTATAGGGGAGCAGTACTTC
CASSGPIGEQYF
>-|-|TRBJ2-7|TRBV7-2
TGTGCCAGCAGCCGGTACCCTAGCGCCAACTCCCACGAGCAGTACTTC
CASSRYPSANSHEQYF
>-|-|TRBJ2-1|TRBV6-5
TGTGCCAGCAGTTACTCGTCCCTAGCGACTTTCAATGAGCAGTTCTTC
CASSYSSLATFNEQFF
>-|-|TRBJ2-5|TRBV12-3/TRBV12-4
TGTGCCAGCAACATCCGGGGAGAGACCCAGTACTTC
CASNIRGETQYF
>-|-|TRBJ1-3|TRBV29-1
TGCAGCGTTGTAAACTCTGGAAACACCATATATTTT
CSVVNSGNTIYF
>-|few|TRBJ2-5|TRBV5-1
TGCGCCAGCAGCTCACCGTCGACAGCGTATTACCAAGAGACCCAGTACTTC
CASSSPSTAYYQETQYF
>-|many|TRBJ1-5|TRBV29-1
TGCAGCGTTTCGGACAGCCAGAGTCAGCCCCAGCATTTT
CSVSDSQSQPQHF
>-|-|TRBJ1-4|TRBV15
TGTGCCACCAGCAGGGACAACTGGAAGCTGTTTTTT
CATSRDNWKLFF
>-|-|TRBJ2-2|TRBV20-1
TGCAGTGCTAGGGGAGGGACAGCGGGCACCGAGGAGCTGTTTTTT
CSARGGTAGTEELFF
>TRBD1|-|TRBJ1-6|TRBV6-2/TRBV6-3
TGTGCCAGCAGTCGACAGGGAGAAAGTTCACCCCTCCACTTT
CASSRQGESSPLHF
>TRBD1|few|TRBJ2-7|TRBV5-1
TGCGCCAGCAGCTCCCGACAGGGGGCCGCCCACGAGCAGTACTTC
CASSSRQGAAHEQYF
>TRBD1|-|TRBJ1-2|TRBV6-5
TGTGCCAGCAGTTCTACCGGGACAGGGCTAGGCTACACCTTC
CASSSTGTGLGYTF